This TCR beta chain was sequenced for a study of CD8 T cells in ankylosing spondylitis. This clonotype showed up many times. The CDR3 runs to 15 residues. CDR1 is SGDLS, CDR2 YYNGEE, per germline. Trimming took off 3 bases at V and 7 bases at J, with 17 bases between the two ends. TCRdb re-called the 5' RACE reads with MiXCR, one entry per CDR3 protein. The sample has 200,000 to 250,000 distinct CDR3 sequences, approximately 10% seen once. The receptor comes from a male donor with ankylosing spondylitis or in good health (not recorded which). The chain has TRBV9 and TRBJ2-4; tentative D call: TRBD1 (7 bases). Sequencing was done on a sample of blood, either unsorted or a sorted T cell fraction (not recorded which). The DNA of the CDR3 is TGTGCCAGCAGCGCGACAGGGTTAGGAGGGAACATTCAGTACTTC. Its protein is CASSATGLGGNIQYF.